In this sample, the clone carrying this T cell receptor beta chain turned up a few times. TCRdb's table, derived via immunoSEQ multiplex PCR, lists solely in-frame clones and lacks some. The table has 400,000 to 500,000 clones, about 88% seen once. The record originates from a study of blood T cell repertoires in COVID-19. Source material: PBMCs or T cells enriched from blood (not recorded which). The sequence was collected from a woman aged 18-29 years who had been exposed to COVID-19.

The CDR3 region has the DNA TGTGCCAGCAGGAATCAGCGGGAGGGGGTCGAGCAGTACTTC. It yields the protein CASRNQREGVEQYF. The V gene is TRBV6-1, the J gene TRBJ2-7, with TRBD2 matching over 10 bases. Trimming took 6 bases from V and 6 from J; bases not matched to a gene: 8. The germline V gene encodes CDR1 MNHNS and CDR2 SASEGT. The CDR3 runs to 14 residues.